These 27 T cell receptor beta chains were sequenced from one sample in a study of blood T cell repertoires in COVID-19. The protocol was immunoSEQ multiplex PCR, while the TCRdb copy is restricted to in-frame clones and leaves out a portion. The table shows roughly 100,000 clones, with 70% to 90% occurring only once. Sequences were obtained from peripheral blood. Source of these receptors: a man in his fifties with active COVID-19.

This chain joins TRBV29-1 and TRBJ2-5, with 8 bases that match TRBD2. The CDR3 has 18 amino acids. V was pared by 3 bases and J by 2 bases, with 17 bases of the junction left unmatched. Germline V lookup: CDR1 SQVTM, CDR2 ANQGSEA. CDR3 in amino acids: CSVDGRGEQRGPQETQYF. Here the CDR3 DNA reads TGCAGCGTTGACGGCAGGGGAGAACAGCGGGGGCCACAAGAGACCCAGTACTTC. The complete variable domain, with remaining parts taken from reference TRBV29-1 and TRBJ2-5, reads SAVISQKPSRDICQRGTSLTIQCQVDSQVTMMFWYRQQPGQSLTLIATANQGSEATYESGFVIDKFPISRPNLTFSTLTVSNMSPEDSSIYLCSVDGRGEQRGPQETQYFGPGTRLLVL.

The rearrangement links TRBV19 to TRBJ2-7, with D perhaps TRBD2 (5 bases). Trimming removed 5 bases from V and 7 bases from J, with 9 bases in between. CDR3 length: 11 amino acids. Germline V CDR1 and CDR2: LNHDA, SQIVND (reference sequence). CDR3 coding DNA: TGTGCCAGTAGTCCTCCGGGGGAGCAGTACTTC. This encodes CASSPPGEQYF.

J is TRBJ1-3 and V is TRBV6-6; D gene ambiguous. CDR1 is MNHNY and CDR2 is SVGAGI in the germline V gene (reference sequence). The ends were cut back, 2 bases at V and 2 bases at J, with 10 bases in the middle. This CDR3 is 15 amino acids long. CDR3 nucleotides: TGTGCCAGCAGTTACGGCACAGCCACTGGAAACACCATATATTTT. It translates to CASSYGTATGNTIYF.

The chain is built from TRBV5-4 and TRBJ2-4; a weak D match, TRBD2 (7 bases). Trimming pared 10 bases from V and 0 bases from J, leaving 20 bases between. CDR3 length equals 16 residues. CDR1 and CDR2 (germline): SGHNT, YYREEE (reference sequence). The CDR3: CAGSKGGLEAKNIQYF. The CDR3 DNA follows: TGTGCCGGTTCGAAGGGGGGGCTAGAAGCCAAAAACATTCAGTACTTC.

This chain links TRBV3-1 (or the pseudogene TRBV3-2) with TRBJ1-2; 7 nucleotides match TRBD1. CDR1 is LGHDT and CDR2 is YNNKEL in the germline V gene (reference sequence). This CDR3 is built from 15 residues. J gave up 9 bases and V 3 bases, and 13 bases lay outside the gene matches. The CDR3 region has the DNA TGTGCCAGCAGCCACCGGCAGGGGGTTTTGCTTAGCTACACCTTC. Its protein is CASSHRQGVLLSYTF.

In nucleotides, the CDR3 is TGTGCCAGTAGTATAGGTTGGGCTACCATGAACACTGAAGCTTTCTTT. It encodes CASSIGWATMNTEAFF. V is TRBV19 and J is TRBJ1-1; D uncertain. Germline values: CDR1 LNHDA, CDR2 SQIVND (reference sequence). This CDR3 comprises 16 residues. Between the trimmed V and J ends, which lost 1 base and 0 bases, there was a span of 12 bases.

This sequence joins TRBV10-3 and TRBJ2-2, with 9 bases that match TRBD1. With 4 bases clipped from V and 8 bases from J, the junction kept 11 bases outside the gene matches. The CDR3 runs 16 residues. From germline, CDR1 is ENHRY and CDR2 SYGVKD. CDR3 nucleotide sequence: TGTGCCATCAGTGCCGGGACAGGGACTGCGAATGGGGAGCTGTTTTTT. Residues: CAISAGTGTANGELFF.

V and J are TRBV6-5 and TRBJ2-3; tentatively, D is TRBD1 (5 bases). The CDR3 sequence is 12 residues long. The V gene lost 6 bases and the J gene lost 4 bases, with 8 bases spanning the gap. CDR1 is MNHEY and CDR2 is SVGAGI in the germline V gene. The CDR3 is CASSQGADTQYF. CDR3 nucleotides: TGTGCCAGCAGCCAGGGTGCAGATACGCAGTATTTT.

The V and J genes are TRBV5-6 and TRBJ2-5; D remains ambiguous. V lost 2 bases, J lost 1 base, and 6 bases lay in between. The CDR3 sequence is 13 residues long. The germline V gene has CDR1 SGHDT and CDR2 YYEEEE. CDR3 region: CASSLGVQETQYF. The CDR3 nucleotides are TGTGCCAGCAGCTTAGGAGTCCAAGAGACCCAGTACTTC.

The chain carries TRBV18 and TRBJ2-1; possibly TRBD2 for D (6 bases). Trimming stripped 3 bases from V and 8 bases from J, with 17 bases between. The CDR3 runs 15 residues. CDR1 KGHSH and CDR2 LQKENI come from the germline V gene. CDR3 loop: CASSPGGTPSDEQFF. The CDR3 DNA reads as TGTGCCAGCTCACCCGGCGGGACTCCCAGCGATGAGCAGTTCTTC.

The chain uses TRBV9 and TRBJ2-7, with 7 bases fitting TRBD1. The germline CDR1 and CDR2 sequences are SGDLS and YYNGEE. The CDR3 extends over 15 amino acids. The trim removed 4 bases at V and 3 bases at J, leaving 10 bases unmatched. The CDR3 coding sequence is TGTGCCAGCAGCCGGACCGGGACAGTAAACTACGAGCAGTACTTC. It is translated as CASSRTGTVNYEQYF.

The chain uses TRBV27 and TRBJ1-2, with D tentatively TRBD1 (6 bases). Trimming stripped 5 bases from V and 4 bases from J, with 11 bases between. The germline V gene encodes CDR1 MNHEY and CDR2 SMNVEV (reference sequence). The CDR3 loop spans 13 amino acids. CDR3 protein: CASSRQAGYGYTF. CDR3 DNA: TGTGCCAGCAGTAGACAGGCGGGCTATGGCTACACCTTC.

This clone was recorded once. The CDR3 bases are TGTGCCAGCAATCTCTGGGGGGTAGGCAATCAGCCCCAGCATTTT. Amino acid sequence: CASNLWGVGNQPQHF. This rearrangement joins TRBV2 to TRBJ1-5; a possible D gene is TRBD1 (5 bases). The germline CDR1 and CDR2 sequences are SNHLY and FYNNEI. V gave up 7 bases and J gave up 2 bases, with 15 bases separating them. The CDR3 has 15 residues.

This clone was detected a few times. V is TRBV7-2 and J is TRBJ1-6; TRBD1 agrees at 8 bases. J was trimmed by 9 bases and V by 2 bases; bases with no gene match: 9. The CDR3 is 16 amino acids. Germline V gives CDR1 SGHTA, CDR2 FQGNSA. CDR3 residues: CASSLFRTGGFSPLHF. In DNA, the CDR3 is TGTGCCAGCAGCTTATTTAGAACAGGGGGGTTTTCACCCCTCCACTTT.

The rearrangement links TRBV15 to TRBJ2-1; perhaps TRBD1 as D (6 bases). The CDR3 totals 13 residues. V dropped 0 bases and J dropped 9 bases, with 9 bases sitting between them. Germline-derived CDR1 and CDR2 are LNHNV and YYDKDF (reference sequence). As DNA, the CDR3 is TGTGCCACCAGCAGAGACTACAGGGCTGAGCAGTTCTTC. This sequence encodes CATSRDYRAEQFF.

The rearrangement uses TRBV10-3 and TRBJ2-3; D might be TRBD2 (5 bases). The CDR3 is made up of 14 amino acids. The germline V gene encodes CDR1 ENHRY and CDR2 SYGVKD. V lost 3 bases and J 1 base, leaving 8 bases between the germline ends. The CDR3 nucleotides are TGTGCCATCAGTGACGGGGTAGGCACAGATACGCAGTATTTT. Translated, it gives CAISDGVGTDTQYF.

J is TRBJ1-1 and V is TRBV5-1; TRBD1 matches at 7 bases. V dropped 3 bases and J dropped 3; count of bases not matched to a gene: 2. Germline V gene data show CDR1 as SGHRS and CDR2 as YFSETQ. The CDR3 totals 13 residues. The CDR3 bases are TGCGCCAGCAGCTCAACAGGGGACACTGAAGCTTTCTTT. Its translation is CASSSTGDTEAFF.

This clone was detected a few times. As DNA, the CDR3 is TGTGCCAGCAGTTACTTGCCCGTCGGAGAGAACACCATATATTTT. This translates into CASSYLPVGENTIYF. The rearrangement joins TRBV6-2 or TRBV6-3 to TRBJ1-3; D unclear. The CDR3 has 15 residues. The V and J ends lost 1 base and 7 bases respectively, with 14 bases between them. The germline CDR1 and CDR2 sequences are MNHEY and SVGEGT.

In DNA form, the CDR3 reads TGTGCCAGCAGCTTGCGACTAGCGGGGCAAGAGACCCAGTACTTC. Protein sequence: CASSLRLAGQETQYF. The V and J genes are TRBV7-2 and TRBJ2-5; TRBD2 matches at 11 bases. Trimming at V came to 3 bases and at J to 2 bases, leaving 2 bases not matched to a gene. CDR3 size: 15 residues. The germline CDR1 and CDR2 sequences are SGHTA and FQGNSA. The full variable domain, rest sourced from reference TRBV7-2 and TRBJ2-5, is GAGVSQSPSNKVTEKGKDVELRCDPISGHTALYWYRQSLGQGLEFLIYFQGNSAPDKSGLPSDRFSAERTGGSVSTLTIQRTQQEDSAVYLCASSLRLAGQETQYFGPGTRLLVL.

The rearrangement uses TRBV25-1 and TRBJ1-1; D uncertain. Trimming shortened V by 6 bases and J by 5 bases, and 13 bases separated the two germline ends. The length of the CDR3 is 13 residues. Germline CDR1 and CDR2: MGHDK and SYGVNS. The CDR3 bases are TGTGCCAGCAGGGGAGGTACAGCAACTGAAGCTTTCTTT. Its translation: CASRGGTATEAFF.

The chain couples TRBV11-2 to TRBJ1-2; D is unclear. Germline V CDR1 and CDR2: SGHAT, FQNNGV. V dropped 1 base and J dropped 7 bases, with 13 bases sitting between them. The CDR3 length is 14 residues. CDR3 loop: CASSLAEGMGGYTF. In DNA form, the CDR3 reads TGTGCCAGCAGCTTAGCGGAGGGAATGGGTGGCTACACCTTC.

In DNA form, the CDR3 reads TGCGCCAGCAGCTTCGGACAGGGGGCGGCCTACGAGCAGTACTTC. The encoded protein is CASSFGQGAAYEQYF. The V gene is TRBV5-1, the J gene TRBJ2-7, with TRBD1 matching over 11 bases. This CDR3 has 15 residues. CDR1 is SGHRS, CDR2 YFSETQ, per germline. Trimming at V came to 2 bases and at J to 2 bases, leaving 3 bases not matched to a gene.

The rearrangement uses TRBV19 and TRBJ1-6, with 7 bases identical to TRBD1. V shed 6 bases and J 6 bases; nucleotides not matched to a gene: 8. The germline V gene encodes CDR1 LNHDA and CDR2 SQIVND (reference sequence). The length of the CDR3 is 15 residues. CDR3 sequence reads: CASRTTGTANSPLHF. The CDR3 DNA sequence: TGTGCCAGTAGGACGACCGGGACAGCTAATTCACCCCTCCACTTT.

The chain is built from TRBV14 and TRBJ2-1; D not certain. Deletions cut 5 bases from V and 4 bases from J, with 3 bases between. The CDR3 has 11 amino acids. From germline, CDR1 is SGHDN and CDR2 FVKESK. The CDR3 reads CASSLYNEQFF. In DNA, the CDR3 is TGTGCCAGCAGCTTATACAATGAGCAGTTCTTC.

The gene calls are TRBV5-6 and TRBJ1-2; 9 bases line up with TRBD1. The CDR3 is made up of 17 amino acids. Germline assignment: CDR1 SGHDT and CDR2 YYEEEE. V shed 0 bases and J 4 bases; nucleotides not matched to a gene: 10. This CDR3 is CASSLATGTGNIYGYTF. CDR3 DNA: TGTGCCAGCAGCTTGGCCACCGGGACAGGGAATATCTATGGCTACACCTTC.

The chain is built from TRBV19 and TRBJ2-1, with TRBD1 matching over 8 bases. The CDR3 is 15 amino acids. Germline CDR1 is LNHDA and CDR2 is SQIVND (reference sequence). V lost 5 bases, J lost 5 bases, and 8 bases stayed unmatched. The CDR3 nucleotides are TGTGCCAGTAGTGGCGACAGGGGATTTGACAATGAGCAGTTCTTC. This codes for CASSGDRGFDNEQFF.

The chain has TRBV7-2 and TRBJ1-2, with D perhaps TRBD1 (5 bases). The CDR3 totals 15 residues. CDR1 is SGHTA, CDR2 FQGNSA, per germline. V was shortened by 1 base and J by 8 bases, with 17 bases between the two germline ends. CDR3 nucleotides: TGTGCCAGCAGCTTAGATGTTGCAGGGTCGAGAGGCTACACCTTC. It is translated as CASSLDVAGSRGYTF.